This TCR beta chain was obtained from a study of OX40 agonist ivuxolimab in advanced cancers. Background for the entire study: Ivuxolimab, which targeted the costimulatory receptor OX40 (CD134), was an agonistic, fully human IgG2 monoclonal antibody. Prior anti-PD-1, anti-PD-L1 or anti-CTLA-4 therapy was permitted, and about 40% of dose-escalation patients had received checkpoint inhibitors. Intravenous ivuxolimab was administered to patients every 2 weeks at six dose levels: 0.01, 0.1, 0.3, 1.5, 3 and 10 mg/kg. The paper describes the monotherapy dose-escalation part (N ≈ 50 patients) of the phase I trial of ivuxolimab. Of the approximately 54 dose-escalation patients, hepatocellular carcinoma was present in around 20, melanoma in roughly 15, renal cell carcinoma in 9 and head and neck cancer in 9. Partial responses occurred in three dose-escalation patients, of whom one had hepatocellular carcinoma and two had cutaneous melanoma. In the dose-escalation cohort, roughly four fifths of patients were male, and the mean age was approximately 60 years, with a range of roughly 20 to 80. The purpose of peripheral TCRbeta sequencing was to test whether ivuxolimab changed TCR sequence diversity and led to clonal T-cell expansion. What the authors observed across the whole study: Low levels of normalized T-cell clonal expansion were also seen in some nonresponding patients. After ivuxolimab, expanded clones were on average more numerous among CD8+ T cells than among CD4+ T cells. In partial responders in the 0.1-3.0 mg/kg groups, normalized peripheral clonal expansion was found to be among the lowest, especially among CD8+ T cells. The antigen specificity of the peripheral T cells that underwent clonal expansion was not determined. At doses of 0.1 to 3.0 mg/kg, clonal expansion of both CD4+ and CD8+ T cells in blood was seen between baseline and week 6.

To sequence the TCRbeta CDR3 region, genomic DNA was isolated from the sorted cells. The immunoSEQ Assay was used to sequence the TCRbeta CDR3 regions. Not all clones reach the TCRdb copy of this immuneACCESS table, which keeps in-frame sequences only. Checked studies attribute under half of the gap to unresolved V genes and leave the rest unexplained. Across this sample there are tens of thousands of clones, with 80% seen only once. The ten largest clones take up 3.5% to 5% of the sample. From a lookup of the germline V gene, CDR1 and CDR2 are SGHTA and FQGNSA. The junction carries 14 bases between V and J, which are trimmed by 2 bases and 2 bases respectively. The CDR3 contains 16 residues, cysteine and phenylalanine counted. The sequence is cut down to CDR3 DNA, 48 bases in frame from base 1. Patients with a history of autoimmune disease or receiving systemic immunosuppression were excluded from the trial. Peripheral blood for TCR sequencing was drawn from every dose cohort at baseline, at cycle 4 day 1 and at cycle 7 day 1. Samples came from an open-label, multicenter, first-in-human phase I dose-escalation trial of ivuxolimab. Adults with locally advanced or metastatic head and neck squamous cell, hepatocellular, melanoma or renal cell carcinoma were enrolled in the trial. Before TCR sequencing, CD4+ and CD8+ T cells were separately sorted from peripheral blood.

Concerning this clone: The antigen it recognizes is unknown. No base quality information exists; no much larger clone differs at one position.

The sequence was obtained from an adult with an advanced solid tumor such as melanoma, head and neck, liver or kidney cancer. The sequenced sample was CD4+ or CD8+ T cells sorted from blood, obtained in a trial of the OX40 agonist ivuxolimab. The rearrangement combines TRBV7-2 with TRBJ2-3, with TRBD1 tentatively as D gene (5 bases match). The CDR3 sequence is CASSLQGSFNTDTQYF. The DNA reads TGTGCCAGCAGCTTACAGGGTTCTTTCAACACAGATACGCAGTATTTT.